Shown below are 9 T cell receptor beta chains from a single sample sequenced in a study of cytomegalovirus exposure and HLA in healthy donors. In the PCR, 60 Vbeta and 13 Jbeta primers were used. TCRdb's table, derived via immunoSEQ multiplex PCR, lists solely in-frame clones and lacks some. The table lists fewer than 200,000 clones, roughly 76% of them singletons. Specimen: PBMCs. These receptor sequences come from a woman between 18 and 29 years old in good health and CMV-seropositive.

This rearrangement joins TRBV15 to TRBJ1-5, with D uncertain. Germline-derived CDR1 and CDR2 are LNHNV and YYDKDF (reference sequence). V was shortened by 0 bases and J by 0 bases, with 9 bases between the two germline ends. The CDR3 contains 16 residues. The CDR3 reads CATSRETPYSNQPQHF. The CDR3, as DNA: TGTGCCACCAGCAGAGAGACACCATATAGCAATCAGCCCCAGCATTTT. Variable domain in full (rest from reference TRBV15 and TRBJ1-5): DAMVIQNPRYQVTQFGKPVTLSCSQTLNHNVMYWYQQKSSQAPKLLFHYYDKDFNNEADTPDNFQSRRPNTSFCFLDIRSPGLGDTAMYLCATSRETPYSNQPQHFGDGTRLSIL.

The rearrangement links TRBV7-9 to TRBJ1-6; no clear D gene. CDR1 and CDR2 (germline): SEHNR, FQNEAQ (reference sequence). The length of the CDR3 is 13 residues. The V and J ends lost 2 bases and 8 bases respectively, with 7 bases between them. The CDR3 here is CASSLFSDSPLHF. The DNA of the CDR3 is TGTGCCAGCAGCTTATTCTCTGATTCACCCCTCCACTTT.

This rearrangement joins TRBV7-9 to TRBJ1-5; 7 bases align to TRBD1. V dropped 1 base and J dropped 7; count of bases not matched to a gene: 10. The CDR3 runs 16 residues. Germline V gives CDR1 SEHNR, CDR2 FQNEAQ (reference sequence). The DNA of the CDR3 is TGTGCCAGCAGCTTAGGGCAAGGGACAGCTAAGCAGCCCCAGCATTTT. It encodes CASSLGQGTAKQPQHF.

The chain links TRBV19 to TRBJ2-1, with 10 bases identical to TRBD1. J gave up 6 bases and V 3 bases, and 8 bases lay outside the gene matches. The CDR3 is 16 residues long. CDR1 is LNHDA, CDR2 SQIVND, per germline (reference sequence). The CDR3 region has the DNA TGTGCCAGTAGTATCGGAAGGGGACAGGGGTCCAATGAGCAGTTCTTC. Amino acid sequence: CASSIGRGQGSNEQFF.

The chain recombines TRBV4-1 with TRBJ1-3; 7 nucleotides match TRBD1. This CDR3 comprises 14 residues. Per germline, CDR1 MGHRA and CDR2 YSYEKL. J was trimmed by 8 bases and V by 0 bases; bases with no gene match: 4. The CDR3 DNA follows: TGCGCCAGCAGCCAAGATACACAGGGGTACACCATATATTTT. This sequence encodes CASSQDTQGYTIYF.

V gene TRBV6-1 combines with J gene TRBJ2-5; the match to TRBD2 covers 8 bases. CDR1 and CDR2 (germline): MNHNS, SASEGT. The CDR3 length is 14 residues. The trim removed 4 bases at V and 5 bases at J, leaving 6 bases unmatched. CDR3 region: CASSVSGAQETQYF. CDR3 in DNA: TGTGCCAGCAGTGTTAGCGGGGCTCAGGAGACCCAGTACTTC.

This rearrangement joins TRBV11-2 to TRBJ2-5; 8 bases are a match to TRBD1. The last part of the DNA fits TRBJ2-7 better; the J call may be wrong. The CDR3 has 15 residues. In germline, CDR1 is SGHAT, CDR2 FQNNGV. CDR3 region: CASSLWTGNYDEQYF. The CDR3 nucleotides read TGTGCCAGCAGCCTCTGGACAGGGAATTACGACGAGCAGTACTTC.

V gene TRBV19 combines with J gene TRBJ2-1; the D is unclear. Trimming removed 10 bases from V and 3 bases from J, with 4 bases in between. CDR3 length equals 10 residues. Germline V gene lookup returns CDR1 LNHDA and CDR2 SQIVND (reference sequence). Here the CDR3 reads CAKYYNEQFF. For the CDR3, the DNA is TGTGCCAAATACTACAATGAGCAGTTCTTC.

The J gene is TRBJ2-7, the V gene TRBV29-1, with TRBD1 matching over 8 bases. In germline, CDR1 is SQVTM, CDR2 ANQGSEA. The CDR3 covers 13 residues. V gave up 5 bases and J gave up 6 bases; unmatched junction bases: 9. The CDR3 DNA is TGCAGCGTTAAGGACCAGGGGGCAAGCGAGCAGTACTTC. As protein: CSVKDQGASEQYF.